These 12 T cell receptor beta chains were all obtained from the same sample, sequenced in a study of T cell repertoires in cytomegalovirus infection. TCRdb re-called the reads through MiXCR, storing one row per CDR3 protein. This sample carries about 260,000 distinct CDR3 sequences, roughly 15% of them seen once, and the ten largest clones take around 9.5%. The material sequenced was PBMCs. The receptor set was obtained from a human donor in good health (CMV status not recorded). Some clones in this sample may be carry-over from other donors' samples.

The sample holds many counts of this clonotype. The V and J genes are TRBV2 and TRBJ2-5; 10 bases align to TRBD2. Trimming at V came to 8 bases and at J to 5 bases, leaving 14 bases not matched to a gene. CDR1 is SNHLY and CDR2 is FYNNEI in the germline V gene. There are 16 residues in the CDR3. The CDR3 sequence: CASGSGLAVSAETQYF. The CDR3 DNA is TGTGCCAGCGGATCTGGACTAGCGGTCTCGGCGGAGACCCAGTACTTC.

This clonotype was observed a handful of times. The chain is built from TRBV7-6 and TRBJ2-2; 11 bases are shared with TRBD2. CDR3 size: 16 residues. Germline values: CDR1 SGHVS, CDR2 FNYEAQ. V lost 2 bases and J lost 7; bases outside the gene matches: 6. The CDR3 DNA follows: TGTGCCAGCAGCTTATCCCTAGCGGGAGGCAACGGGGAGCTGTTTTTT. This gives the protein CASSLSLAGGNGELFF.

This chain links TRBV12-3 or TRBV12-4 with TRBJ1-1, with D hard to call. This CDR3 is built from 11 residues. The V and J ends lost 2 bases and 7 bases respectively, with 5 bases between them. The CDR3 region has the DNA TGTGCCAGCAGTTTAAAAGATGAAGCTTTCTTT. Its translation is CASSLKDEAFF.

This clonotype was counted a few times. The chain links TRBV11-3 to TRBJ2-1; 13 bases are a match to TRBD2. The CDR3 is 15 amino acids. With 5 bases clipped from V and 7 bases from J, the junction kept 5 bases outside the gene matches. Germline V gives CDR1 SGHNT, CDR2 YENEEA. CDR3 sequence (DNA): TGTGCCAGCAGCCAAGGGACTAGCGGGATAAATGAGCAGTTCTTC. This encodes CASSQGTSGINEQFF.

This clonotype was observed at least ten times. The chain uses TRBV12-3 or TRBV12-4 and TRBJ1-5; D perhaps matches TRBD1 (5 bases). V was clipped by 6 bases and J by 4 bases, with 13 bases between them. The length of the CDR3 is 14 residues. CDR3 sequence reads: CASSRRDLNQPQHF. CDR3 DNA: TGTGCCAGCAGCCGACGGGACCTTAATCAGCCCCAGCATTTT.

This clonotype has at least ten counts. CDR3 DNA: TGTGCCAGCAGTTTGGGGACTCCCTACGAGCAGTACTTC. Amino acids: CASSLGTPYEQYF. The chain has TRBV12-3 or TRBV12-4 and TRBJ2-7; maybe TRBD2 (6 bases). The CDR3 is made up of 13 amino acids. V lost 3 bases and J 2 bases, leaving 8 bases between the germline ends.

This clonotype was picked up many times. The gene calls are TRBV19 and TRBJ2-1; 8 nucleotides agree with TRBD2. V gave up 3 bases and J gave up 9 bases; unmatched junction bases: 10. The germline V gene encodes CDR1 LNHDA and CDR2 SQIVND (reference sequence). The CDR3 is made up of 15 amino acids. In DNA form, the CDR3 reads TGTGCCAGTAGTATCCAAACTAGCGGCCTATCTGAGCAGTTCTTC. Amino acid sequence: CASSIQTSGLSEQFF.

Here the CDR3 DNA reads TGCAGTGCTAGTTTGGAACAGGGGCTGGGCAATGAGCAGTTCTTC. It codes for CSASLEQGLGNEQFF. This chain links TRBV20-1 with TRBJ2-1, with 7 bases matching TRBD1. V shed 3 bases and J 6 bases; nucleotides not matched to a gene: 11. CDR1 is DFQATT, CDR2 SNEGSKA, per germline (reference sequence). The CDR3 has 15 residues.

The chain carries TRBV4-1 and TRBJ2-7; 11 nucleotides match TRBD2. The CDR3 length is 16 residues. With V trimmed by 4 bases and J by 3 bases, 8 bases remained unmatched. CDR1 is MGHRA, CDR2 YSYEKL, per germline. The CDR3 protein is CASSLNTGTSGYEQYF. In DNA, the CDR3 is TGCGCCAGCAGCCTGAATACCGGGACTAGCGGCTACGAGCAGTACTTC.

The chain links TRBV24-1 to TRBJ2-1; maybe TRBD1 (6 bases). The germline gives CDR1 KGHDR, CDR2 SFDVKD. V was clipped by 4 bases and J by 6 bases, with 18 bases between them. The length of the CDR3 is 16 residues. The CDR3 bases are TGTGCCACCAGTGACCCCGGACAGTTAGGACGCAATGAGCAGTTCTTC. It specifies CATSDPGQLGRNEQFF.

This clonotype was seen more than once but under ten times. This chain joins TRBV2 and TRBJ2-7, with a weak D call TRBD1 (6 bases). This CDR3 has 12 amino acids. The germline V and J ends were trimmed by 8 bases and 3 bases, with 11 bases remaining between them. Looked up from germline, CDR1 is SNHLY and CDR2 is FYNNEI. The CDR3 sequence: CASGTSYYEQYF. The CDR3 DNA reads TGTGCCAGCGGGACATCGTACTACGAGCAGTACTTC.

This chain joins TRBV18 and TRBJ1-5; TRBD1 matches 7 bases. The trim removed 6 bases at V and 5 bases at J, leaving 10 bases unmatched. CDR1 is KGHSH, CDR2 LQKENI, per germline. The CDR3 consists of 15 residues. The CDR3 sequence: CASSRYRGSDQPQHF. The DNA of the CDR3 is TGTGCCAGCTCCCGGTACAGGGGCTCCGATCAGCCCCAGCATTTT.